This entry lists 5 T cell receptor beta chains sequenced from one sample in a study of T cell responses to AZD1222 COVID-19 vaccine. The assay was immunoSEQ multiplex PCR, and TCRdb's table has in-frame clones only and misses some. The table shows around 120,000 clones, with 88% occurring only once. The sequences come from peripheral blood, collected 28 days after the second AZD1222 dose. These receptors were collected from an adult who received the AZD1222 COVID-19 vaccine.

This chain uses TRBV11-3 with TRBJ2-4; no definite D call. The CDR3 totals 13 residues. Trimming removed 0 bases at V and 7 bases at J, with 7 bases between. Germline V gives CDR1 SGHNT, CDR2 YENEEA. Written as DNA, the CDR3 is TGTGCCAGCAGCTTAGAGGGGAAGAACATTCAGTACTTC. It codes for CASSLEGKNIQYF. The full variable domain, its missing parts supplied by reference TRBV11-3 and TRBJ2-4, is EAGVVQSPRYKIIEKKQPVAFWCNPISGHNTLYWYLQNLGQGPELLIRYENEEAVDDSQLPKDRFSAERLKGVDSTLKIQPAELGDSAVYLCASSLEGKNIQYFGAGTRLSVL.

The J gene is TRBJ1-1, the V gene TRBV4-3; no definite D call. Trimming cost V 1 base and J 1 base, with 4 bases left between them. CDR1 and CDR2 (germline): LGHNA, YSLEER. The CDR3 sequence is 13 residues long. CDR3 in amino acids: CASSQGWNTEAFF. CDR3 DNA sequence: TGCGCCAGCAGCCAAGGCTGGAACACTGAAGCTTTCTTT.

The chain employs TRBV6-4 and TRBJ2-1, with 8 bases aligning to TRBD2. This CDR3 is 15 amino acids long. The ends lost 5 bases at V and 1 base at J; junction bases unmatched: 4. Germline CDR1 and CDR2: MRHNA and SNTAGT. In DNA form, the CDR3 reads TGTGCCAGCAGTACTAGCGGCCAGTCCTACAATGAGCAGTTCTTC. It is translated as CASSTSGQSYNEQFF.

V and J are TRBV7-2 and TRBJ1-5; a possible D gene is TRBD1 (5 bases). The CDR3 totals 17 residues. Trimming removed 3 bases at V and 0 bases at J, with 15 bases between. Looked up from germline, CDR1 is SGHTA and CDR2 is FQGNSA. CDR3 DNA: TGTGCCAGCAGCTTTCAGCAGGGACCGTATAGCAATCAGCCCCAGCATTTT. This gives the protein CASSFQQGPYSNQPQHF. Drawing the rest from reference TRBV7-2 and TRBJ1-5, the complete variable domain is GAGVSQSPSNKVTEKGKDVELRCDPISGHTALYWYRQSLGQGLEFLIYFQGNSAPDKSGLPSDRFSAERTGGSVSTLTIQRTQQEDSAVYLCASSFQQGPYSNQPQHFGDGTRLSIL.

The chain carries TRBV7-8 and TRBJ2-1, with 9 bases matching TRBD2. The CDR3 consists of 15 residues. In germline, CDR1 is SGHVS, CDR2 FQNEAQ. The trim removed 5 bases at V and 6 bases at J, leaving 8 bases unmatched. The CDR3 region has the DNA TGTGCCAGCAGCCCCGAGCTAGCGGGGACCAATGAGCAGTTCTTC. Amino acids: CASSPELAGTNEQFF. The whole variable domain, remainder taken from reference TRBV7-8 and TRBJ2-1, is GAGVSQSPRYKVAKRGQDVALRCDPISGHVSLFWYQQALGQGPEFLTYFQNEAQLDKSGLPSDRFFAERPEGSVSTLKIQRTQQEDSAVYLCASSPELAGTNEQFFGPGTRLTVL.